The rows below give T cell receptor beta chains drawn from one sample of a study of somatic mutations in cytotoxic T cells in rheumatoid arthritis. Data came from immunoSEQ multiplex PCR; TCRdb stores just in-frame clones and leaves some out. Here the sample spans 25,000 to 30,000 clones, approximately 86% being singletons. Sequenced: CD8+ T cells sorted from blood. These receptors were collected from an adult with rheumatoid arthritis. The CDR3 runs from the conserved cysteine through the conserved F or W. A D gene is named only where the DNA matches it firmly. Size is stated for part of the rows, as once, few or many counts, or as a class when the clone is expanded.

NA,TRBJ2-3,TRBV2,NA,TGTGCCAGCAGCCCACAGGGTTCAGATACGCAGTATTTT,CASSPQGSDTQYF
NA,TRBJ1-2,TRBV27,NA,TGTGCCAGCAGTTTTTCCCCGGGACAATCAAACTATGGCTACACCTTC,CASSFSPGQSNYGYTF
few,TRBJ1-1,TRBV9,TRBD1,TGTGCCAGCAGCGTAGGGGCAGGGGGCCACACTGAAGCTTTCTTT,CASSVGAGGHTEAFF
NA,TRBJ1-5,TRBV7-9,NA,TGTGCCAGCAGCTTTGTTGGGGAGGGGCAAGATCAGCCCCAGCATTTT,CASSFVGEGQDQPQHF
NA,TRBJ2-1,TRBV5-4,NA,TGTGCCAGCAGCTTGGAGGGAGGCTACAATGAGCAGTTCTTC,CASSLEGGYNEQFF
NA,TRBJ2-7,TRBV27,TRBD1,TGTGCCAGCAGTTTGAGGGGGCTCCACGAGCAGTACTTC,CASSLRGLHEQYF
NA,TRBJ2-7,TRBV5-1,NA,TGCGCCAGCAGCTTGGCTACCTCCGACTACGAGCAGTACTTC,CASSLATSDYEQYF
NA,TRBJ2-7,TRBV12-5,TRBD1,TGTGCTAGTGGTTTGACGACAGGGGGCTTCTACGAGCAGTACTTC,CASGLTTGGFYEQYF
NA,TRBJ2-3,TRBV2,NA,TGTGCCAGCCCCGAGGGGCGGGTAGCTAGCACAGATACGCAGTATTTT,CASPEGRVASTDTQYF
NA,TRBJ2-2,TRBV7-6,TRBD2,TGTGCCAGCAGCTTAGCACCATTTAGCGGGGGGAACACCGGGGAGCTGTTTTTT,CASSLAPFSGGNTGELFF
NA,TRBJ2-2,TRBV5-5,NA,TGTGCCAGCAGCTTGGACTCTGGGGGCTGGACCGGGGAGCTGTTTTTT,CASSLDSGGWTGELFF
NA,TRBJ2-7,TRBV27,NA,TGTGCCAGCAGTTTATCGAACAGAAACGAGCAGTACTTC,CASSLSNRNEQYF
NA,TRBJ1-1,TRBV5-1,TRBD1,TGCGCCAGCAGCTCGTTCGGGGACAGAACTATGAACACTGAAGCTTTCTTT,CASSSFGDRTMNTEAFF
NA,TRBJ1-5,TRBV4-1,NA,TGCGCCAGCAGCCAATGGAGTAGCAATCAGCCCCAGCATTTT,CASSQWSSNQPQHF
NA,TRBJ1-3,TRBV5-6,NA,TGTGCCAGCAGTTTCCAGAGCTCTGGAAACACCATATATTTT,CASSFQSSGNTIYF
NA,TRBJ2-1,TRBV9,NA,TGTGCCAGCAGCGTAGAGGACTGGACCTTAGGCAATGAGCAGTTCTTC,CASSVEDWTLGNEQFF
NA,TRBJ2-1,TRBV4-2,TRBD1,TGTGCCAGCAGTCGCTTGATTGACAGGGACAATGAGCAGTTCTTC,CASSRLIDRDNEQFF
NA,TRBJ2-1,TRBV15,NA,TGTGCCACCAGCAGAGTGGGGGCCAATGAGCAGTTCTTC,CATSRVGANEQFF